The 27 T cell receptor beta chains below all came from one sample that was sequenced in a study of cytomegalovirus exposure and HLA in healthy donors. 60 Vbeta and 13 Jbeta primers were used in PCR. Some clones are missing from TCRdb's copy, which holds only in-frame ones; the method was immunoSEQ multiplex PCR. The sample has tens of thousands of clones; 65% to 85% are singletons. The sequenced material came from PBMCs. Receptor source: a man aged 25-40 years in good health and CMV-seronegative.

The chain links TRBV18 to TRBJ2-3, with 11 bases identical to TRBD2. The trim removed 5 bases at V and 4 bases at J, leaving 2 bases unmatched. CDR1 is KGHSH and CDR2 is LQKENI in the germline V gene. The CDR3 extends over 14 amino acids. DNA of the CDR3: TGTGCCAGCTCATCGGGACTAGCGGCAGATACGCAGTATTTT. This gives the protein CASSSGLAADTQYF.

The chain joins TRBV4-2 to TRBJ2-1; 8 bases fit TRBD1. CDR3 size: 19 residues. Losses at the gene ends were 0 bases for V and 4 bases for J; bases not matched to a gene: 14. Germline loops: CDR1 LGHNA, CDR2 YNFKEQ. The CDR3 reads CASSQELPGGSLIYNEQFF. The CDR3 region has the DNA TGTGCCAGCAGCCAAGAGCTTCCAGGGGGCTCGCTAATATACAATGAGCAGTTCTTC.

The J gene is TRBJ1-1, the V gene TRBV28, with a weak D call TRBD1 (6 bases). This CDR3 contains 15 residues. Germline values: CDR1 MDHEN, CDR2 SYDVKM. Trimming stripped 3 bases from V and 3 bases from J, with 14 bases between. The CDR3 DNA sequence: TGTGCCAGCAGTTTGGACAGTCGTCAAGACACTGAAGCTTTCTTT. Its protein product is CASSLDSRQDTEAFF.

V gene TRBV10-3 combines with J gene TRBJ2-7; D uncertain. The ends were cut back, 9 bases at V and 6 bases at J, with 18 bases in the middle. The CDR3 has 13 residues. Per germline, CDR1 ENHRY and CDR2 SYGVKD. CDR3 sequence: CAISFQEDLEQYF. DNA of the CDR3: TGTGCCATTTCTTTCCAGGAAGACCTCGAGCAGTACTTC.

This clone was found once. The rearrangement links TRBV2 to TRBJ2-2, with 7 bases matching TRBD1. The germline CDR1 and CDR2 sequences are SNHLY and FYNNEI. The trim removed 6 bases at V and 1 base at J, leaving 2 bases unmatched. This CDR3 has 14 amino acids. The CDR3 region has the DNA TGTGCCAGCAGCCGGACAGGGAACACCGGGGAGCTGTTTTTT. Residues: CASSRTGNTGELFF. Together with reference TRBV2 and TRBJ2-2, the CDR3 gives the full variable domain: EPEVTQTPSHQVTQMGQEVILRCVPISNHLYFYWYRQILGQKVEFLVSFYNNEISEKSEIFDDQFSVERPDGSNFTLKIRSTKLEDSAMYFCASSRTGNTGELFFGEGSRLTVL.

CDR3 region: CASSFNNSPLHF. The CDR3 nucleotides read TGTGCCAGCAGCTTCAATAATTCACCCCTCCACTTT. V is TRBV7-2 and J is TRBJ1-6; D gene unclear. The germline gives CDR1 SGHTA, CDR2 FQGNSA. Trimming removed 3 bases from V and 5 bases from J, with 2 bases in between. There are 12 residues in the CDR3. The variable domain in full, with the rest retrieved from reference TRBV7-2 and TRBJ1-6, is GAGVSQSPSNKVTEKGKDVELRCDPISGHTALYWYRQSLGQGLEFLIYFQGNSAPDKSGLPSDRFSAERTGGSVSTLTIQRTQQEDSAVYLCASSFNNSPLHFGNGTRLTVT.

V and J are TRBV4-3 and TRBJ2-1; 11 bases are shared with TRBD1. Germline values: CDR1 LGHNA, CDR2 YSLEER. The CDR3 spans 15 residues. Trimming took 4 bases from V and 5 from J; bases not matched to a gene: 4. Here the CDR3 reads CASSPGQGADNEQFF. The CDR3 bases are TGCGCCAGCAGCCCCGGACAGGGGGCCGACAATGAGCAGTTCTTC.

The CDR3 bases are TGTGCCAGCACTAACCCGGGACAGGGCGATGGCTACACCTTC. Translated: CASTNPGQGDGYTF. J is TRBJ1-2 and V is TRBV6-1, with 9 bases lining up with TRBD1. The J segment lost 6 bases and the V segment lost 7 bases, leaving 9 bases of the junction unmatched. The CDR3 extends over 14 amino acids. Germline assignment: CDR1 MNHNS and CDR2 SASEGT.

The genes are TRBV27 and TRBJ2-7; D possibly corresponds to TRBD2 (5 bases). V lost 6 bases to trimming and J lost 6 bases, with 21 bases between them. The CDR3 sequence is 15 residues long. The germline CDR1 and CDR2 sequences are MNHEY and SMNVEV (reference sequence). The CDR3 loop is CASRKLGLFLGEQYF. In nucleotides, the CDR3 is TGTGCCAGCAGGAAATTAGGACTGTTTCTCGGCGAGCAGTACTTC.

This rearrangement joins TRBV9 to TRBJ2-7; TRBD1 is a possible D gene (6 bases). This CDR3 is 13 amino acids long. Germline-derived CDR1 and CDR2 are SGDLS and YYNGEE. V was cut by 2 bases and J by 7 bases, with 13 bases left in between. The CDR3 region has the DNA TGTGCCAGCAGCGTTCACGGCCAGGGGGAGCAGTACTTC. Its translation: CASSVHGQGEQYF.

V usage is TRBV6-5 and J usage is TRBJ2-2; possibly TRBD2 for D (7 bases). The CDR3 spans 15 residues. Trimming left V 2 bases short and J 3 bases short, with 10 bases between. CDR1 and CDR2 from the germline V gene are MNHEY and SVGAGI. CDR3 nucleotides: TGTGCCAGCAGTTACAGGGGGGGAGACACCGGGGAGCTGTTTTTT. Its protein is CASSYRGGDTGELFF.

The chain carries TRBV4-1 and TRBJ2-3, with TRBD2 matching over 8 bases. Germline V lookup: CDR1 MGHRA, CDR2 YSYEKL. The CDR3 is 18 residues long. V lost 0 bases and J lost 2; bases outside the gene matches: 10. CDR3 sequence: CASSQDLDRRGATDTQYF. Here the CDR3 DNA reads TGCGCCAGCAGCCAAGATCTTGATAGGCGGGGGGCCACAGATACGCAGTATTTT.

The rearrangement joins TRBV5-1 to TRBJ2-1; 10 nucleotides match TRBD2. Germline CDR1 is SGHRS and CDR2 is YFSETQ. The CDR3 consists of 16 residues. V lost 3 bases to trimming and J lost 0 bases; unmatched junction nucleotides: 3. CDR3 DNA: TGCGCCAGCAGCTCAGCGGGGGGGAGCTCCTACAATGAGCAGTTCTTC. Its protein is CASSSAGGSSYNEQFF.

This clone has a handful of counts. V and J are TRBV18 and TRBJ2-7, with TRBD1 as a possible D gene (7 bases). V gave up 8 bases and J gave up 3 bases, with 14 bases separating them. The CDR3 runs 13 residues. Germline CDR1 is KGHSH and CDR2 is LQKENI. The CDR3 sequence is CASAGQNLYEQYF. CDR3 nucleotides: TGTGCCAGCGCGGGACAGAACCTCTACGAGCAGTACTTC. Complete variable domain (other parts from reference TRBV18 and TRBJ2-7): NAGVMQNPRHLVRRRGQEARLRCSPMKGHSHVYWYRQLPEEGLKFMVYLQKENIIDESGMPKERFSAEFPKEGPSILRIQQVVRGDSAAYFCASAGQNLYEQYFGPGTRLTVT.

The chain recombines TRBV29-1 with TRBJ1-2; TRBD1 aligns across 10 bases. Germline CDR1 is SQVTM and CDR2 is ANQGSEA. This CDR3 region has 13 residues. V gave up 5 bases and J gave up 3 bases; unmatched junction bases: 3. Here the CDR3 reads CSVYGQGDYGYTF. The CDR3 DNA is TGCAGCGTTTATGGACAGGGGGACTATGGCTACACCTTC. Full variable domain (outside the CDR3, taken from reference TRBV29-1 and TRBJ1-2): SAVISQKPSRDICQRGTSLTIQCQVDSQVTMMFWYRQQPGQSLTLIATANQGSEATYESGFVIDKFPISRPNLTFSTLTVSNMSPEDSSIYLCSVYGQGDYGYTFGSGTRLTVV.

V usage is TRBV13 and J usage is TRBJ2-2; 10 positions match TRBD2. J was trimmed by 6 bases and V by 4 bases; bases with no gene match: 5. This CDR3 has 15 amino acids. Germline assignment: CDR1 PRHDT and CDR2 FYEKMQ (reference sequence). CDR3: CASSSSSGGAGELFF. CDR3 nucleotide sequence: TGTGCCAGCAGCTCTTCTAGCGGGGGCGCCGGGGAGCTGTTTTTT.

The chain is built from TRBV5-4 and TRBJ2-5; 9 bases are shared with TRBD1. This CDR3 comprises 16 residues. Germline-derived CDR1 and CDR2 are SGHNT and YYREEE (reference sequence). After removal of 4 bases from V and 11 bases from J, the junction contained 18 bases not matched to a gene. CDR3 in DNA: TGTGCCAGCAGCAGACTAGGGGGACAGGGAATGAGGGAGCAGTACTTC. It encodes CASSRLGGQGMREQYF. The full variable domain, its missing parts supplied by reference TRBV5-4 and TRBJ2-5, is ETGVTQSPTHLIKTRGQQVTLRCSSQSGHNTVSWYQQALGQGPQFIFQYYREEENGRGNFPPRFSGLQFPNYSSELNVNALELDDSALYLCASSRLGGQGMREQYFGPGTRLLVL.

The genes are TRBV5-6 and TRBJ1-2, with a possible D match to TRBD1 (5 bases). This CDR3 is 14 amino acids long. The germline V gene encodes CDR1 SGHDT and CDR2 YYEEEE. V lost 5 bases to trimming and J lost 4 bases, with 15 bases between them. CDR3 in DNA: TGTGCCAGCAGGGGAACAGGAGCGTTCTATGGCTACACCTTC. Translating gives CASRGTGAFYGYTF.

The CDR3: CAISGEVGQGHGYTF. CDR3 bases: TGTGCCATCAGCGGAGAGGTCGGTCAGGGGCATGGCTACACCTTC. This chain joins TRBV10-3 and TRBJ1-2, with D possibly matching TRBD1 (6 bases). This CDR3 contains 15 residues. V was shortened by 6 bases and J by 6 bases, with 20 bases between the two germline ends. Germline loops: CDR1 ENHRY, CDR2 SYGVKD.

The V and J genes are TRBV6-1 and TRBJ1-1, with 7 bases that match TRBD1. Germline assignment: CDR1 MNHNS and CDR2 SASEGT. Trimming cost V 5 bases and J 2 bases; bases outside gene matches: 5. This CDR3 is built from 14 residues. In DNA, the CDR3 is TGTGCCAGCAGTAGGACAGGAACCAACACTGAAGCTTTCTTT. It is translated as CASSRTGTNTEAFF.

This chain joins TRBV28 and TRBJ1-1, with D hard to call. V gave up 2 bases and J gave up 3 bases, with 10 bases separating them. Germline V gives CDR1 MDHEN, CDR2 SYDVKM. The CDR3 has 14 residues. The CDR3 region has the DNA TGTGCCAGCAGTTTAGTGAGGCATTACACTGAAGCTTTCTTT. Protein product: CASSLVRHYTEAFF.

The chain links TRBV27 to TRBJ2-1; possibly TRBD2 for D (6 bases). CDR3 length: 14 residues. Germline V gene data show CDR1 as MNHEY and CDR2 as SMNVEV (reference sequence). V shed 8 bases and J shed 0 bases, with 11 bases lying between them. DNA for the CDR3: TGTGCCAGCCGCGACGGGAGCTCCTACAATGAGCAGTTCTTC. This encodes CASRDGSSYNEQFF.

This chain uses TRBV2 with TRBJ2-7; D perhaps matches TRBD2 (6 bases). Germline CDR1 and CDR2: SNHLY and FYNNEI. V was pared by 7 bases and J by 2 bases, with 12 bases between. This CDR3 is 13 amino acids long. This CDR3 is CASTGTLAYEQYF. In nucleotides, the CDR3 is TGTGCCAGCACAGGGACTTTGGCCTACGAGCAGTACTTC.

The chain employs TRBV19 and TRBJ1-5, with a tentative D call TRBD1 (5 bases). The CDR3 covers 16 residues. The V end was cut by 3 bases, the J end by 2 bases, with 14 bases between. Germline V gene sequence: CDR1 LNHDA, CDR2 SQIVND (reference sequence). The CDR3 loop is CASSMGQGRGNQPQHF. The CDR3 nucleotides read TGTGCCAGTAGTATGGGCCAGGGAAGGGGCAATCAGCCCCAGCATTTT. The full variable domain, completed using reference TRBV19 and TRBJ1-5, is DGGITQSPKYLFRKEGQNVTLSCEQNLNHDAMYWYRQDPGQGLRLIYYSQIVNDFQKGDIAEGYSVSREKKESFPLTVTSAQKNPTAFYLCASSMGQGRGNQPQHFGDGTRLSIL.

The chain uses TRBV12-5 and TRBJ2-3, with 8 bases identical to TRBD2. V lost 6 bases, J lost 11 bases, and 10 bases stayed unmatched. This CDR3 is 13 amino acids long. Germline CDR1 is LGHNT and CDR2 is FRNRAP. The DNA of the CDR3 is TGTGCTAGTGGAGGCGGGGGGCCTTACGGGCAGTATTTT. It specifies CASGGGGPYGQYF.

The chain employs TRBV7-2 and TRBJ1-2; TRBD1 might be the D (5 bases). V was trimmed by 2 bases and J by 4 bases, leaving 17 bases between them. This CDR3 comprises 16 residues. Germline CDR1 reads SGHTA; CDR2 reads FQGNSA. The CDR3 DNA is TGTGCCAGCAGCTTAAAAACAGGAATTGGCGGCTATGGCTACACCTTC. The encoded protein is CASSLKTGIGGYGYTF.

In its sample, this clone was seen a few times. The chain recombines TRBV6-6 with TRBJ2-1; possible D gene TRBD2, 6 bases. The germline V and J ends were trimmed by 6 bases and 5 bases, with 11 bases remaining between them. CDR1 and CDR2 (germline): MNHNY, SVGAGI (reference sequence). The CDR3 totals 13 residues. CDR3 in DNA: TGTGCCAGCAGGACGACTAGAAACAATGAGCAGTTCTTC. Encoded protein: CASRTTRNNEQFF.